Listed here are 27 T cell receptor beta chains from one sample, sequenced in a study of cytomegalovirus exposure and HLA in healthy donors. Amplification used 60 Vbeta primers and 13 Jbeta primers. This table comes from immunoSEQ multiplex PCR, and its TCRdb copy is limited to in-frame clones, with some not included. This repertoire shows roughly 100,000 clones, around 60% found once; its top ten account for 3.2%. Sequencing was done on a sample of PBMCs. These TCRs come from a man aged 55 to 70 in good health and CMV-seronegative.

This clone was seen repeatedly, ten times or more. The V call is TRBV5-4, the J call TRBJ2-4; the D is unclear. The CDR3 covers 17 residues. The germline V gene has CDR1 SGHNT and CDR2 YYREEE (reference sequence). Trimming removed 4 bases from V and 1 base from J, with 18 bases in between. The CDR3 DNA sequence: TGTGCCAGCAGCCGCGGAGTTGTATCTGGGGCCAAAAACATTCAGTACTTC. Amino acid sequence: CASSRGVVSGAKNIQYF.

This clone appeared a few times. CDR3 nucleotides: TGTGCCACCGGTGGAACAGGGGCGTTCTACAATGAGCAGTTCTTC. Translation gives CATGGTGAFYNEQFF. V gene TRBV27 combines with J gene TRBJ2-1, with TRBD1 matching over 7 bases. This CDR3 is 15 amino acids long. Per germline, CDR1 MNHEY and CDR2 SMNVEV (reference sequence). The V segment lost 10 bases and the J segment 3 bases; nucleotides outside the gene matches: 12.

This clone showed up just a few times. The chain employs TRBV5-4 and TRBJ1-1; D perhaps matches TRBD1 (5 bases). The germline V gene has CDR1 SGHNT and CDR2 YYREEE (reference sequence). The CDR3 consists of 16 residues. V was clipped by 4 bases and J by 0 bases, with 16 bases between them. The CDR3 region is CASSLWTSTLNTEAFF. The DNA for the CDR3 is TGTGCCAGCAGCCTTTGGACATCGACATTGAACACTGAAGCTTTCTTT.

This clone was seen a handful of times. CDR3 sequence: CASSASGALGEQYF. CDR3 DNA sequence: TGTGCCAGCAGTGCCAGTGGGGCCCTGGGGGAGCAGTACTTC. The chain couples TRBV6-1 to TRBJ2-7, with D possibly being TRBD1 (5 bases). Germline V gives CDR1 MNHNS, CDR2 SASEGT. The CDR3 has 14 residues. Trimming pared 4 bases from V and 7 bases from J, leaving 17 bases between.

This clone was seen a few times. The chain carries TRBV15 and TRBJ2-7, with 8 bases aligning to TRBD1. The germline gives CDR1 LNHNV, CDR2 YYDKDF (reference sequence). V was pared by 5 bases and J by 1 base, with 1 base of the junction left unmatched. This CDR3 is 13 amino acids long. The DNA for the CDR3 is TGTGCCACCAGCGGACAGGGATCCTACGAGCAGTACTTC. Amino acids: CATSGQGSYEQYF. The complete variable domain, with remaining parts taken from reference TRBV15 and TRBJ2-7, reads DAMVIQNPRYQVTQFGKPVTLSCSQTLNHNVMYWYQQKSSQAPKLLFHYYDKDFNNEADTPDNFQSRRPNTSFCFLDIRSPGLGDTAMYLCATSGQGSYEQYFGPGTRLTVT.

This clone was counted a few times. This rearrangement joins TRBV9 to TRBJ2-2; the D is unclear. The V end lost 0 bases, the J end lost 0 bases, and 6 bases lay between the germline ends. The CDR3 contains 15 residues. Germline-derived CDR1 and CDR2 are SGDLS and YYNGEE. This CDR3 reads CASSVVAANTGELFF. As DNA, the CDR3 is TGTGCCAGCAGCGTAGTAGCAGCGAACACCGGGGAGCTGTTTTTT.

The rearrangement uses TRBV5-1 and TRBJ1-2; D not resolved. Trimming removed 1 base at V and 10 bases at J, with 14 bases between. The germline V gene has CDR1 SGHRS and CDR2 YFSETQ. This CDR3 contains 13 residues. The CDR3 DNA is TGCGCCAGCAGCTTGAGTGGCCTCTCCTCCTACACCTTC. Protein product: CASSLSGLSSYTF. Based on the CDR3 plus reference TRBV5-1 and TRBJ1-2, the full variable domain is KAGVTQTPRYLIKTRGQQVTLSCSPISGHRSVSWYQQTPGQGLQFLFEYFSETQRNKGNFPGRFSGRQFSNSRSEMNVSTLELGDSALYLCASSLSGLSSYTFGSGTRLTVV.

This chain links TRBV30 with TRBJ2-7; D is unclear. Germline CDR1 GTSNPN, CDR2 SVGIG (reference sequence). The CDR3 runs 12 residues. V lost 1 base and J lost 4, with 8 bases in between. CDR3 nucleotides: TGTGCCTGGAGTGAGACTCGGTACGAGCAGTACTTC. Translated: CAWSETRYEQYF.

The chain is built from TRBV6-1 and TRBJ1-5; perhaps TRBD1 as D (5 bases). The CDR3 has 15 amino acids. The germline V gene has CDR1 MNHNS and CDR2 SASEGT. V lost 6 bases to trimming and J lost 0 bases, with 12 bases between them. The DNA of the CDR3 is TGTGCCAGCAGCATAACAGGCTATAGCAATCAGCCCCAGCATTTT. It specifies CASSITGYSNQPQHF.

This chain joins TRBV7-8 and TRBJ2-3; 7 bases fit TRBD2. Germline V gene sequence: CDR1 SGHVS, CDR2 FQNEAQ. CDR3 size: 17 residues. V dropped 4 bases and J dropped 2; count of bases not matched to a gene: 12. Here the CDR3 DNA reads TGTGCCAGCAGCTCTCTCGGACTAGAAACGCTCACAGATACGCAGTATTTT. Protein product: CASSSLGLETLTDTQYF.

This rearrangement joins TRBV28 to TRBJ1-2; D is possibly TRBD1 (5 bases). The length of the CDR3 is 16 residues. Germline lookup yields CDR1 MDHEN and CDR2 SYDVKM. With 2 bases removed from V and 4 bases from J, the gap between germline ends came to 17 bases. The CDR3 spells CASSLIPTATGYGYTF. DNA for the CDR3: TGTGCCAGCAGTTTAATCCCAACGGCCACAGGCTATGGCTACACCTTC.

The V call is TRBV4-1, the J call TRBJ2-1; TRBD2 matches at 9 bases. V lost 3 bases to trimming and J lost 3 bases; unmatched junction nucleotides: 12. Germline values: CDR1 MGHRA, CDR2 YSYEKL. The CDR3 contains 18 residues. CDR3 protein: CASSQFHSGTSSYNEQFF. The CDR3 region has the DNA TGCGCCAGCAGCCAGTTCCATTCCGGGACTAGCAGCTACAATGAGCAGTTCTTC.

The sample holds one count of this clone. The gene calls are TRBV29-1 and TRBJ2-2; TRBD2 might be the D (5 bases). The V end lost 4 bases, the J end lost 3 bases, and 6 bases lay between the germline ends. Germline lookup yields CDR1 SQVTM and CDR2 ANQGSEA. The CDR3 loop spans 12 amino acids. The CDR3 DNA follows: TGCAGCGTTGTCGGGGACACCGGGGAGCTGTTTTTT. Translation: CSVVGDTGELFF.

V usage is TRBV2 and J usage is TRBJ2-7; perhaps TRBD1 as D (7 bases). This CDR3 has 13 residues. CDR1 is SNHLY, CDR2 FYNNEI, per germline. Trimming stripped 10 bases from V and 3 bases from J, with 16 bases between. CDR3 coding DNA: TGTGCCACCTCTCCGCGGGACAGCTACGAGCAGTACTTC. Its translation: CATSPRDSYEQYF.

CDR3 in amino acids: CASTFAGELFF. For the CDR3, the DNA is TGTGCCAGCACCTTCGCCGGGGAGCTGTTTTTT. V is TRBV7-6 and J is TRBJ2-2; D is ambiguous. The germline V gene encodes CDR1 SGHVS and CDR2 FNYEAQ. The V end lost 7 bases, the J end lost 6 bases, and 6 bases lay between the germline ends. The CDR3 is 11 amino acids.

The table lists this clone with a count of one. The chain recombines TRBV7-6 with TRBJ2-7; 9 bases are a match to TRBD1. CDR3 length equals 14 residues. The trim removed 1 base at V and 3 bases at J, leaving 1 base unmatched. The germline V gene encodes CDR1 SGHVS and CDR2 FNYEAQ. In DNA form, the CDR3 reads TGTGCCAGCAGCTTAGGGACAGGGGTCTACGAGCAGTACTTC. Amino acids: CASSLGTGVYEQYF.

Note on this clone: Other DNA sequences in the same sample also yield this CDR3. J is TRBJ1-2 and V is TRBV5-1, with D tentatively TRBD1 (5 bases). The ends were cut back, 4 bases at V and 3 bases at J, with 10 bases in the middle. Germline lookup yields CDR1 SGHRS and CDR2 YFSETQ. The CDR3 is 13 residues long. CDR3 coding DNA: TGCGCCAGCAGCCCCTCGGGGGACTATGGCTACACCTTC. Translation: CASSPSGDYGYTF.

The table lists this clone with a few counts. V usage is TRBV29-1 and J usage is TRBJ1-2; D is uncertain. The CDR3 is made up of 13 amino acids. Trimming took off 1 base at V and 8 bases at J, with 14 bases between the two ends. CDR1 SQVTM and CDR2 ANQGSEA come from the germline V gene. Here the CDR3 DNA reads TGCAGCGTTGAAGGAGGAAGAACGTGGGGCTACACCTTC. This encodes CSVEGGRTWGYTF.

This rearrangement joins TRBV6-5 to TRBJ1-2; D gene unclear. The V end lost 4 bases, the J end lost 2 bases, and 8 bases lay between the germline ends. The CDR3 has 13 amino acids. Germline lookup yields CDR1 MNHEY and CDR2 SVGAGI. CDR3 amino acids: CASSFGPNYGYTF. The DNA for the CDR3 is TGTGCCAGCAGTTTTGGCCCCAACTATGGCTACACCTTC.

This clone was recorded once. V and J are TRBV28 and TRBJ2-7; D not certain. This CDR3 contains 16 residues. Germline V gives CDR1 MDHEN, CDR2 SYDVKM. The germline V and J ends were trimmed by 1 base and 0 bases, with 13 bases remaining between them. CDR3 loop: CASSLFQALRSYEQYF. The CDR3 nucleotides read TGTGCCAGCAGTTTATTTCAGGCCCTACGCTCCTACGAGCAGTACTTC. Together with reference TRBV28 and TRBJ2-7, the CDR3 gives the full variable domain: DVKVTQSSRYLVKRTGEKVFLECVQDMDHENMFWYRQDPGLGLRLIYFSYDVKMKEKGDIPEGYSVSREKKERFSLILESASTNQTSMYLCASSLFQALRSYEQYFGPGTRLTVT.

This sequence joins TRBV29-1 and TRBJ2-1; D perhaps matches TRBD1 (5 bases). The CDR3 runs 13 residues. V was pared by 4 bases and J by 5 bases, with 12 bases between. Per germline, CDR1 SQVTM and CDR2 ANQGSEA. The CDR3 DNA follows: TGCAGCGTTGCAAGGACACAAAACAATGAGCAGTTCTTC. Encoded protein: CSVARTQNNEQFF.

This clone was detected a few times. The chain has TRBV9 and TRBJ1-1; possibly TRBD1 for D (6 bases). Trimming left V 7 bases short and J 2 bases short, with 21 bases between. Germline CDR1 is SGDLS and CDR2 is YYNGEE. The CDR3 runs to 16 residues. The CDR3 nucleotides read TGTGCCAGCCGGAACTTCTGGGACACCCAAAACACTGAAGCTTTCTTT. This gives the protein CASRNFWDTQNTEAFF.

V gene TRBV6-5 combines with J gene TRBJ1-1; D not certain. The germline CDR1 and CDR2 sequences are MNHEY and SVGAGI. This CDR3 is built from 14 residues. V lost 6 bases to trimming and J lost 1 base, with 12 bases between them. The chain's CDR3 is CASRDNSRNTEAFF. CDR3 sequence (DNA): TGTGCCAGCAGAGATAACAGCCGGAACACTGAAGCTTTCTTT.

This sequence joins TRBV5-1 and TRBJ2-5; 14 nucleotides agree with TRBD2. The CDR3 runs to 14 residues. Losses at the gene ends were 8 bases for V and 4 bases for J; bases not matched to a gene: 4. Germline V gives CDR1 SGHRS, CDR2 YFSETQ. CDR3 bases: TGCGCCAGTGGGACTAGCGGGGGTAGAGAGACCCAGTACTTC. Protein sequence: CASGTSGGRETQYF.

The rearrangement joins TRBV6-5 to TRBJ2-7; possibly TRBD1 for D (6 bases). This CDR3 has 15 amino acids. Trimming removed 4 bases at V and 0 bases at J, with 13 bases between. CDR1 and CDR2 from the germline V gene are MNHEY and SVGAGI. The CDR3 sequence: CASSSGGPLSYEQYF. In DNA form, the CDR3 reads TGTGCCAGCAGTTCTGGGGGCCCTCTCTCCTACGAGCAGTACTTC.

The chain carries TRBV10-3 and TRBJ1-1; perhaps TRBD1 as D (6 bases). Germline-derived CDR1 and CDR2 are ENHRY and SYGVKD. CDR3 length equals 14 residues. V gave up 3 bases and J gave up 0 bases, with 8 bases separating them. The CDR3 coding sequence is TGTGCCATCAGTGAACAGGGACTGAACACTGAAGCTTTCTTT. Amino acids: CAISEQGLNTEAFF.

This chain links TRBV10-3 with TRBJ2-3; 10 bases are a match to TRBD2. V lost 3 bases and J lost 8; bases outside the gene matches: 11. Germline values: CDR1 ENHRY, CDR2 SYGVKD. CDR3 length: 16 amino acids. CDR3: CAISELAGLPPGTQYF. CDR3 nucleotides: TGTGCCATCAGTGAACTAGCGGGGCTCCCTCCAGGTACGCAGTATTTT.